A single sample is the source of the 31 T cell receptor beta chains below, sequenced in a study of T cell repertoires in cytomegalovirus infection. These TCRs' antigens remain unknown. TCRdb re-called the reads through MiXCR, storing one row per CDR3 protein. The table lists some 920,000 distinct CDR3 sequences, 31% of them singletons. The source material was cultured CD8+ T cells from PBMCs, sampled from culture after CMV antigen stimulation. These receptor sequences come from a human donor in good health (CMV status not recorded). Some clones in this sample may be carry-over from other donors' samples.

Only a few counts were recorded for this clonotype. This rearrangement joins TRBV11-2 to TRBJ2-7; the D is unclear. The V end lost 2 bases, the J end lost 3 bases, and 8 bases lay between the germline ends. The V gene's germline CDR1 is SGHAT and CDR2 FQNNGV. The CDR3 is made up of 13 amino acids. CDR3 protein: CASSLRHIYEQYV. In nucleotides, the CDR3 is TGTGCCAGCAGCTTAAGGCATATCTACGAGCAGTACGTC.

A word on this clonotype: A read error is possible here, since a much larger clone lies one base away. V gene TRBV9 combines with J gene TRBJ2-3, with 7 bases lining up with TRBD1. Trimming at V came to 3 bases and at J to 2 bases, leaving 6 bases not matched to a gene. CDR1 SGDLS and CDR2 YYNGEE come from the germline V gene. The CDR3 consists of 15 residues. Written as DNA, the CDR3 is TGTGCCAGCAGCGCCATGAGGGGGCTCACAGATACGCAGTATTTT. This sequence encodes CASSAMRGLTDTQYF.

This clonotype was observed a few times. The chain combines TRBV24-1 with TRBJ1-5; 11 bases are a match to TRBD1. The CDR3 is 16 residues long. Losses at the gene ends were 4 bases for V and 3 bases for J; bases not matched to a gene: 4. Germline assignment: CDR1 KGHDR and CDR2 SFDVKD. The CDR3 loop is CATSDGGQGDNQPQHF. The CDR3 region has the DNA TGTGCCACCAGTGACGGGGGACAGGGGGACAATCAGCCCCAGCATTTT.

In its sample, this clonotype was seen a few times. V gene TRBV7-6 combines with J gene TRBJ1-1, with 9 bases identical to TRBD1. The CDR3 totals 15 residues. The trim removed 5 bases at V and 0 bases at J, leaving 4 bases unmatched. Germline V CDR1 and CDR2: SGHVS, FNYEAQ. CDR3 bases: TGTGCCAGCAGCGAGGGACAGGGATTGAACACTGAAGCTTTCTTT. It encodes CASSEGQGLNTEAFF.

Only a few counts were recorded for this clonotype. The gene calls are TRBV7-9 and TRBJ1-1; D gene uncertain. V was trimmed by 7 bases and J by 6 bases, leaving 12 bases between them. The CDR3 sequence is 12 residues long. Germline V CDR1 and CDR2: SEHNR, FQNEAQ (reference sequence). The CDR3 DNA sequence: TGTGCCAGCACCGGGCCGGAAGCTGAAGCTTTCTTT. Amino acids: CASTGPEAEAFF.

This clonotype has more than one count but fewer than ten. Here the CDR3 reads CASSYSSRGATEAFF. Written as DNA, the CDR3 is TGTGCCAGCAGTTACTCGTCGCGGGGGGCGACTGAAGCTTTCTTT. J is TRBJ1-1 and V is TRBV6-5, with D perhaps TRBD1 (6 bases). This CDR3 comprises 15 residues. Trimming stripped 0 bases from V and 5 bases from J, with 13 bases between. Germline V gene lookup returns CDR1 MNHEY and CDR2 SVGAGI.

This clonotype was recorded at least ten times. The J gene is TRBJ1-4, the V gene TRBV6-2 or TRBV6-3; D remains ambiguous. Trimming left V 6 bases short and J 0 bases short, with 8 bases between. This CDR3 contains 14 residues. The germline V gene has CDR1 MNHEY and CDR2 SVGEGT. CDR3 DNA sequence: TGTGCCAGCAGCCCAATCGCAACTAATGAAAAACTGTTTTTT. This translates into CASSPIATNEKLFF.

This clonotype was seen a few times. The rearrangement joins TRBV11-3 to TRBJ2-5; TRBD1 matches at 8 bases. In germline, CDR1 is SGHNT, CDR2 YENEEA. V was pared by 5 bases and J by 5 bases, with 13 bases of the junction left unmatched. This CDR3 comprises 16 residues. As DNA, the CDR3 is TGTGCCAGCAGCCAACCCACAGGGGGAATGGAGGAGACCCAGTACTTC. It encodes CASSQPTGGMEETQYF.

This clonotype was found many times. The chain joins TRBV4-3 to TRBJ2-1; 7 bases are shared with TRBD2. V lost 3 bases, J lost 0 bases, and 5 bases stayed unmatched. This CDR3 contains 16 residues. CDR1 LGHNA and CDR2 YSLEER come from the germline V gene. The DNA for the CDR3 is TGCGCCAGCAGCCAGGGGAGGGAGAGCTCCTACAATGAGCAGTTCTTC. This translates into CASSQGRESSYNEQFF.

This clonotype was seen only a few times. V is TRBV7-8 and J is TRBJ2-5; 7 bases align to TRBD2. V dropped 2 bases and J dropped 5; count of bases not matched to a gene: 14. Germline V lookup: CDR1 SGHVS, CDR2 FQNEAQ. The CDR3 runs 17 residues. CDR3 sequence: CASSLFWGGGDVETQYF. CDR3 in DNA: TGTGCCAGCAGCTTATTTTGGGGGGGGGGTGACGTTGAGACCCAGTACTTC.

V is TRBV19 and J is TRBJ2-1; 9 bases line up with TRBD2. Trimming cost V 6 bases and J 8 bases; bases outside gene matches: 11. The germline CDR1 and CDR2 sequences are LNHDA and SQIVND (reference sequence). The CDR3 is made up of 15 amino acids. The CDR3 nucleotides read TGTGCCAGTAGCCCCTCGGGCGGGGGGGCCGATGAGCAGTTCTTC. It encodes CASSPSGGGADEQFF.

For this clonotype: One junction end disagrees with the germline gene, perhaps due to a read error. This CDR3 is CTSSYWGNTEAFF. As DNA, the CDR3 is TGTACCAGCAGTTACTGGGGGAACACTGAAGCTTTCTTT. The chain is built from TRBV6-2 or TRBV6-3 and TRBJ1-1; D ambiguous. This CDR3 has 13 residues. Germline-derived CDR1 and CDR2 are MNHEY and SVGEGT.

The gene calls are TRBV28 and TRBJ2-7, with a possible D match to TRBD2 (6 bases). CDR1 and CDR2 from the germline V gene are MDHEN and SYDVKM. CDR3 size: 16 residues. The ends were cut back, 3 bases at V and 6 bases at J, with 21 bases in the middle. CDR3 sequence: CASSFRGTLPLGEQYV. Here the CDR3 DNA reads TGTGCCAGCAGTTTTCGAGGGACTCTCCCACTTGGCGAGCAGTACGTC.

This clonotype was detected a few times. This rearrangement joins TRBV28 to TRBJ2-7; 8 bases map to TRBD1. V lost 8 bases, J lost 6 bases, and 6 bases stayed unmatched. This CDR3 has 12 amino acids. The germline V gene has CDR1 MDHEN and CDR2 SYDVKM. Here the CDR3 reads CASHGQGTEQYV. The DNA of the CDR3 is TGTGCCAGCCACGGACAGGGCACCGAGCAGTACGTC.

The genes are TRBV9 and TRBJ2-3, with D possibly being TRBD1 (6 bases). CDR1 and CDR2 from the germline V gene are SGDLS and YYNGEE. The CDR3 runs to 14 residues. V shed 5 bases and J shed 0 bases, with 10 bases lying between them. The CDR3 protein is CASRIGQSTDTQYF. In DNA, the CDR3 is TGTGCCAGCAGAATCGGACAGAGCACAGATACGCAGTATTTT.

Only a few counts were recorded for this clonotype. The chain combines TRBV20-1 with TRBJ2-7, with D maybe TRBD1 (5 bases). Germline assignment: CDR1 DFQATT and CDR2 SNEGSKA (reference sequence). The CDR3 extends over 14 amino acids. Trimming left V 4 bases short and J 2 bases short, with 15 bases between. The CDR3 protein is CSAIGTRATYEQYV. The CDR3 DNA is TGCAGTGCTATAGGTACCAGGGCTACCTACGAGCAGTACGTC.

This clonotype showed up just a few times. The chain is built from TRBV27 and TRBJ2-7, with a possible D match to TRBD1 (6 bases). Germline loops: CDR1 MNHEY, CDR2 SMNVEV (reference sequence). V lost 2 bases, J lost 1 base, and 15 bases lay in between. This CDR3 spans 16 amino acids. CDR3 residues: CASSLGGAPLSYEQYF. CDR3 bases: TGTGCCAGCAGTTTAGGGGGCGCCCCTTTATCCTACGAGCAGTACTTC.

The chain employs TRBV6-5 and TRBJ2-5, with 8 bases lining up with TRBD2. With V trimmed by 2 bases and J by 2 bases, 7 bases remained unmatched. The CDR3 has 16 residues. CDR1 is MNHEY and CDR2 is SVGAGI in the germline V gene. Here the CDR3 reads CASSYRAGVSQETQYF. In nucleotides, the CDR3 is TGTGCCAGCAGTTACCGAGCGGGGGTCTCACAAGAGACCCAGTACTTC.

A few counts support this clonotype. This chain links TRBV4-1 with TRBJ2-1, with 16 bases matching TRBD2. V shed 2 bases, J shed 3 bases, and the junction held 4 bases outside the gene matches. This CDR3 comprises 18 residues. Germline V gene data show CDR1 as MGHRA and CDR2 as YSYEKL. CDR3 DNA sequence: TGCGCCAGCAGCCAAACCGGGACTAGCGGGGGGGGCTACAATGAGCAGTTCTTC. Translated: CASSQTGTSGGGYNEQFF.

This clonotype has a handful of counts. The chain carries TRBV7-9 and TRBJ1-4; TRBD1 agrees at 7 bases. V was pared by 6 bases and J by 8 bases, with 12 bases of the junction left unmatched. The germline V gene has CDR1 SEHNR and CDR2 FQNEAQ (reference sequence). The CDR3 runs to 15 residues. The CDR3 reads CASRTTGSKIEKLFF. The CDR3 DNA reads TGTGCCAGCAGAACGACAGGGAGTAAGATCGAAAAACTGTTTTTT.

V is TRBV4-1 and J is TRBJ2-1; TRBD1 might be the D (5 bases). Germline CDR1 MGHRA, CDR2 YSYEKL. V lost 0 bases, J lost 8 bases, and 11 bases lay in between. The length of the CDR3 is 14 residues. The CDR3, as DNA: TGCGCCAGCAGCCAAGATCAGGGTCTGGATGAGCAGTTCTTC. Translating it yields CASSQDQGLDEQFF.

At least ten counts were recorded for this clonotype. The genes are TRBV7-2 and TRBJ2-2; 14 bases line up with TRBD2. Germline CDR1 SGHTA, CDR2 FQGNSA. V lost 5 bases to trimming and J lost 4 bases; unmatched junction nucleotides: 6. The CDR3 extends over 17 amino acids. The CDR3 bases are TGTGCCAGCAGCCGGGGACTAGCGGGGGCCAGCACCGGGGAGCTGTTTTTT. Translated, it gives CASSRGLAGASTGELFF.

This clonotype was recorded a few times. V usage is TRBV12-3 or TRBV12-4 and J usage is TRBJ1-1; D not certain. The V gene lost 6 bases and the J gene lost 2 bases, with 13 bases spanning the gap. The CDR3 length is 14 residues. CDR3 nucleotide sequence: TGTGCCAGCAGCCTAAGAGATTCTAACACTGAAGCTTTCTTT. Translated: CASSLRDSNTEAFF.

V gene TRBV7-9 combines with J gene TRBJ2-3; D is unclear. The germline gives CDR1 SEHNR, CDR2 FQNEAQ (reference sequence). V was trimmed by 5 bases and J by 2 bases, leaving 8 bases between them. The CDR3 consists of 13 residues. CDR3 protein: CASSAPDTDTQYF. In DNA form, the CDR3 reads TGTGCCAGCAGCGCTCCAGACACAGATACGCAGTATTTT.

There are many counts of this clonotype. The gene calls are TRBV6-1 and TRBJ2-3, with TRBD1 as a possible D gene (6 bases). The CDR3 runs to 17 residues. V shed 3 bases and J shed 6 bases, with 22 bases lying between them. Germline V lookup: CDR1 MNHNS, CDR2 SASEGT. Here the CDR3 reads CASSERGGALGWDTQYF. CDR3 DNA: TGTGCCAGCAGTGAGAGAGGGGGAGCCTTAGGCTGGGATACGCAGTATTTT.

This clonotype was detected ten times or more. The V gene is TRBV27, the J gene TRBJ2-1, with 7 bases identical to TRBD1. V lost 5 bases and J lost 6; bases outside the gene matches: 10. Germline V gene lookup returns CDR1 MNHEY and CDR2 SMNVEV (reference sequence). The CDR3 has 15 amino acids. The CDR3 coding sequence is TGTGCCAGCAGTCTAAGACAGGGAGCGGTCAATGAGCAGTTCTTC. Translation gives CASSLRQGAVNEQFF.

This clonotype came up many times. The chain joins TRBV6-1 to TRBJ1-2, with TRBD1 matching over 9 bases. After removal of 6 bases from V and 1 base from J, the junction contained 12 bases not matched to a gene. The germline V gene encodes CDR1 MNHNS and CDR2 SASEGT. The CDR3 consists of 17 residues. The CDR3 spells CASRSPRDRVLNYGYTF. In DNA form, the CDR3 reads TGTGCCAGCAGGTCTCCCCGGGACAGGGTCCTTAACTATGGCTACACCTTC.

This clonotype was seen repeatedly, ten times or more. The chain links TRBV28 to TRBJ2-7; 8 bases map to TRBD1. V lost 5 bases and J lost 2; bases outside the gene matches: 5. This CDR3 region has 14 residues. CDR1 is MDHEN, CDR2 SYDVKM, per germline. The CDR3 here is CASSALGQAYEQYV. CDR3 DNA: TGTGCCAGCAGTGCCTTGGGACAGGCCTACGAGCAGTACGTC.

For this clonotype: One end of the junction is discordant with germline, which a read error may explain. The chain couples TRBV12-3 or TRBV12-4 to TRBJ1-1, with D maybe TRBD1 (5 bases). The CDR3 is made up of 14 amino acids. For the CDR3, the DNA is TGTGCCAGCAGGGCTCCGGGACTACTCACTCAAGCTTTCTTT. This gives the protein CASRAPGLLTQAFF.

This chain joins TRBV9 and TRBJ1-5; a weak D match, TRBD1 (6 bases). V lost 0 bases and J 7 bases, leaving 11 bases between the germline ends. The CDR3 runs to 14 residues. The V gene's germline CDR1 is SGDLS and CDR2 YYNGEE. The CDR3 coding sequence is TGTGCCAGCAGCGTAGGCGGGGGCAGCCAGCCCCAGCATTTT. Protein sequence: CASSVGGGSQPQHF.

This clonotype has only a few counts. The rearrangement joins TRBV20-1 to TRBJ2-1, with 10 bases that match TRBD2. Trimming took 4 bases from V and 3 from J; bases not matched to a gene: 9. Germline CDR1 reads DFQATT; CDR2 reads SNEGSKA (reference sequence). There are 16 residues in the CDR3. The CDR3, as DNA: TGCAGTGCTAAGATCCCGGGACTAGCGTACTACAATGAGCAGTTCTTC. Translating it yields CSAKIPGLAYYNEQFF.